Listed below are T cell receptor beta chains from one sample, sequenced in a study of type 1 regulatory T cells. Antigen specificity for these receptors is unknown. MiXCR, run by TCRdb on the reads, gives a single entry per CDR3 protein. This table has roughly 71,000 distinct CDR3 sequences, roughly 20% appearing once. Sequenced: cultured type 1 regulatory T (Tr1) cells, either the whole culture or a sorted fraction (not recorded which). The source of these receptors is a human donor in good health. The CDR3 runs from the conserved cysteine through the conserved F or W. The order of the fields is V gene, clone size, J gene, D gene, CDR3 protein, CDR3 DNA. A D gene is named only where the DNA matches it firmly. Size is omitted from some rows. Given values are once, few, many or a class for expanded clones.

>TRBV29-1|few|TRBJ2-7|-
CSVGGGFYEQYF
TGCAGCGTTGGAGGAGGGTTCTACGAGCAGTACTTC
>TRBV27|-|TRBJ2-1|TRBD1
CASVPGQGVDEQFF
TGTGCCAGTGTGCCGGGACAGGGGGTCGATGAGCAGTTCTTC
>TRBV20-1|-|TRBJ2-1|TRBD2
CSASGLAGAHNEQFF
TGCAGTGCGTCGGGACTAGCGGGAGCACACAATGAGCAGTTCTTC
>TRBV7-3|-|TRBJ2-3|-
CASSYGRATDTQYF
TGTGCCAGCAGCTACGGGAGAGCTACAGATACGCAGTATTTT
>TRBV27|few|TRBJ2-1|TRBD2
CASSSRLAGTNEQFF
TGTGCCAGCAGTTCGCGACTAGCGGGAACTAATGAGCAGTTCTTC
>TRBV3-1|-|TRBJ2-3|-
CASRLLGTDTQYF
TGTGCCAGCCGACTCCTAGGCACAGATACGCAGTATTTT
>TRBV12-3/TRBV12-4|few|TRBJ1-1|-
CASSLGSEPEAFF
TGTGCCAGCAGTTTAGGGAGCGAGCCTGAAGCTTTCTTT
>TRBV5-1|few|TRBJ2-5|TRBD1
CASSLAGTGQETQYF
TGCGCCAGCAGCTTGGCCGGGACAGGCCAAGAGACCCAGTACTTC
>TRBV6-5|-|TRBJ1-1|TRBD1
CASSAWTGMLAEAFF
TGTGCCAGCAGTGCCTGGACAGGGATGTTGGCTGAAGCTTTCTTT
>TRBV5-1|-|TRBJ2-1|TRBD1
CASSLAGTGHNEQFF
TGCGCCAGCAGCTTAGCCGGGACAGGGCACAATGAGCAGTTCTTC
>TRBV6-5|-|TRBJ2-7|TRBD2
CASRGSGSYPYEQYF
TGTGCCAGCAGAGGTAGCGGGAGCTACCCCTACGAGCAGTACTTC
>TRBV7-2|few|TRBJ1-2|TRBD1
CASSSGQGEVGYTF
TGTGCCAGCAGCTCGGGACAGGGGGAAGTAGGCTACACCTTC
>TRBV20-1|few|TRBJ2-1|-
CSARSRERLIF
TGCAGTGCTAGATCCCGGGAGCGCTTAATCTTC
>TRBV28|many|TRBJ2-7|-
CASSPLWNEQYF
TGTGCCAGCAGTCCGTTGTGGAACGAGCAGTACTTC
>TRBV28|few|TRBJ2-3|TRBD2
CASSSSGRVGDTQYF
TGTGCCAGCAGTTCTAGCGGGAGGGTGGGAGATACGCAGTATTTT
>TRBV7-2|many|TRBJ2-7|-
CASSFSWGSVYEQYF
TGTGCCAGCAGCTTCTCGTGGGGTAGTGTCTACGAGCAGTACTTC
>TRBV6-1|few|TRBJ1-5|TRBD1
CASSEQGGNQPQHF
TGTGCCAGCAGTGAACAGGGGGGAAATCAGCCCCAGCATTTT
>TRBV20-1|-|TRBJ2-7|TRBD1
CSASLQRGLEQYF
TGCAGTGCTAGTCTTCAGAGGGGGCTGGAGCAGTACTTC
>TRBV5-1|many|TRBJ2-3|TRBD2
CASSSGLAVQDTQYF
TGCGCCAGCAGCTCGGGACTAGCGGTTCAGGATACGCAGTATTTT
>TRBV6-5|-|TRBJ1-5|-
CASSRAQGSSGQPQHF
TGTGCCAGCAGCCGTGCCCAGGGGTCTAGCGGTCAGCCCCAGCATTTT
>TRBV20-1|many|TRBJ2-2|TRBD1
CSARVAPGQGDTGELFF
TGCAGTGCTAGAGTTGCCCCGGGACAGGGGGACACCGGGGAGCTGTTTTTT
>TRBV3-1|-|TRBJ1-1|-
CASSPAVNTEAFF
TGTGCCAGCAGCCCAGCAGTGAACACTGAAGCTTTCTTT
>TRBV19|-|TRBJ1-2|-
CASSPDGGYGYTF
TGTGCCAGTAGTCCTGATGGGGGCTATGGCTACACCTTC
>TRBV6-1|-|TRBJ1-5|-
CASSSYGSNQPQHF
TGTGCCAGCAGTAGTTACGGTAGCAATCAGCCCCAGCATTTT
>TRBV24-1|-|TRBJ1-2|-
CATSDALYGYTF
TGTGCCACCAGTGATGCGTTATATGGCTACACCTTC
>TRBV5-1|many|TRBJ2-3|-
CASSLEGRNTDTQYF
TGCGCCAGCAGCTTGGAGGGCAGGAACACAGATACGCAGTATTTT
>TRBV7-9|-|TRBJ2-1|-
CASSRSGTFNEQFF
TGTGCCAGCAGCCGCAGTGGGACTTTCAATGAGCAGTTCTTC
>TRBV5-1|-|TRBJ2-1|TRBD2
CASSLVVLAGNNEQFF
TGCGCCAGCAGCTTGGTCGTCCTAGCGGGAAACAATGAGCAGTTCTTC
>TRBV6-1|-|TRBJ2-3|-
CASEGSTDTQYF
TGTGCCAGCGAGGGTAGCACAGATACGCAGTATTTT
>TRBV14|-|TRBJ2-5|-
CASSQRKNREVETQYF
TGTGCCAGCAGCCAAAGGAAGAACAGGGAGGTGGAGACCCAGTACTTC
>TRBV6-5|-|TRBJ2-7|TRBD2
CASSYSGLAGALYEQYF
TGTGCCAGCAGTTACAGCGGACTAGCGGGGGCTCTATACGAGCAGTACTTC
>TRBV5-1|many|TRBJ2-7|TRBD1
CASSYKGQGYEQYF
TGCGCCAGCAGCTACAAGGGACAGGGATACGAGCAGTACTTC
>TRBV12-3/TRBV12-4|few|TRBJ2-3|TRBD2
CASTPRAGEGDTQYF
TGTGCCAGCACCCCCAGAGCGGGAGAGGGTGATACGCAGTATTTT
>TRBV7-3|few|TRBJ2-2|-
CASSSRARGYTGELFF
TGTGCCAGCAGCTCCCGGGCCAGGGGCTACACCGGGGAGCTGTTTTTT
>TRBV12-3/TRBV12-4|few|TRBJ2-7|TRBD2
CASSLRLAGEQYF
TGTGCCAGCAGTTTACGACTAGCGGGCGAGCAGTACTTC
>TRBV18|-|TRBJ1-6|-
CASSADGGLRIPLHF
TGTGCCAGCTCAGCCGATGGGGGGCTACGAATCCCCCTCCACTTT
>TRBV5-1|-|TRBJ2-5|-
CASSSHSRQETQYF
TGCGCCAGCAGCTCCCATAGTCGTCAAGAGACCCAGTACTTC
>TRBV20-1|many|TRBJ2-2|-
CSARAVSGYTGELFF
TGCAGTGCTAGAGCCGTTAGCGGATACACCGGGGAGCTGTTTTTT
>TRBV5-1|-|TRBJ2-1|-
CASSMGFNNEQFF
TGCGCCAGCAGCATGGGGTTTAACAATGAGCAGTTCTTC
>TRBV7-2|-|TRBJ2-5|-
CASSGGLGETQYF
TGTGCCAGCAGCGGGGGGTTGGGGGAGACCCAGTACTTC
>TRBV20-1|few|TRBJ2-7|-
CSARARVGSDEQYF
TGCAGTGCTAGAGCCCGTGTGGGTAGCGACGAGCAGTACTTC
>TRBV10-2|few|TRBJ2-3|-
CASTQWSGPTDTQYF
TGCGCCAGCACCCAGTGGAGCGGCCCCACAGATACGCAGTATTTT
>TRBV24-1|few|TRBJ2-1|TRBD2
CATSDRLAGYNEQFF
TGTGCCACCAGTGACCGACTAGCGGGATACAATGAGCAGTTCTTC
>TRBV5-1|many|TRBJ2-5|-
CASSAGTRSLEETQYF
TGCGCCAGCAGCGCCGGGACAAGGTCCTTGGAAGAGACCCAGTACTTC
>TRBV12-3/TRBV12-4|few|TRBJ2-1|-
CASSTNLGGEQFF
TGTGCCAGCAGCACAAATCTAGGTGGTGAGCAGTTCTTC
>TRBV29-1|-|TRBJ2-2|-
CSAGTGNTGELFF
TGCAGCGCCGGGACGGGGAACACCGGGGAGCTGTTTTTT
>TRBV1|-|TRBJ2-4|-
CTSTRAGEKIAKNIQYF
TGCACCAGCACCCGGGCAGGGGAGAAGATAGCCAAAAACATTCAGTACTTC
>TRBV20-1|many|TRBJ1-1|-
CSARALASRGWDTEAFF
TGCAGTGCTAGAGCTTTGGCGAGTCGGGGTTGGGACACTGAAGCTTTCTTT
>TRBV29-1|few|TRBJ1-5|TRBD1
CSVPRTGAVADQPQHF
TGCAGCGTGCCCCGGACAGGGGCCGTAGCGGATCAGCCCCAGCATTTT
>TRBV5-5|-|TRBJ2-2|-
CASSRTNTNTGELFF
TGTGCCAGCAGCCGGACTAACACTAACACCGGGGAGCTGTTTTTT
>TRBV18|few|TRBJ2-2|TRBD1
CASSPNRGQANTGELFF
TGTGCCAGCTCACCAAACCGGGGACAGGCGAACACCGGGGAGCTGTTTTTT